This TCR beta chain is from a study of blood T cell repertoires in COVID-19. Across the study: Samples taken during acute and convalescent COVID-19 were collected in the United States, Italy and Spain. Sample material is recorded as cDNA or gDNA derived from T cells, B-cell-depleted T cells, or PBMCs.

After removal of 5 bases from V and 5 bases from J, the junction contained 8 bases not matched to a gene. This CDR3 comprises 15 residues. CDR1 is SGHVS and CDR2 is FNYEAQ in the germline V gene. Authors' processing steps: Amplification from reference gene primers served as the basis for estimated nucleated cell counts. Sequencing was performed with immunoSEQ multiplex PCR; in TCRdb, only in-frame clones are kept and a portion is missing. The V and J calls and clone size come from that table; D and trimming were worked out from the DNA. The data show around 32,000 clones, 90% to 95% seen once. This clone has a single count.

This chain links TRBV7-6 with TRBJ2-2; TRBD1 matches 7 bases. Sequencing used peripheral blood. This TCR came from a male donor with active COVID-19. The chain's CDR3 is CASSLGTEPTGELFF. DNA of the CDR3: TGTGCCAGCAGCCTGGGGACAGAACCTACCGGGGAGCTGTTTTTT.